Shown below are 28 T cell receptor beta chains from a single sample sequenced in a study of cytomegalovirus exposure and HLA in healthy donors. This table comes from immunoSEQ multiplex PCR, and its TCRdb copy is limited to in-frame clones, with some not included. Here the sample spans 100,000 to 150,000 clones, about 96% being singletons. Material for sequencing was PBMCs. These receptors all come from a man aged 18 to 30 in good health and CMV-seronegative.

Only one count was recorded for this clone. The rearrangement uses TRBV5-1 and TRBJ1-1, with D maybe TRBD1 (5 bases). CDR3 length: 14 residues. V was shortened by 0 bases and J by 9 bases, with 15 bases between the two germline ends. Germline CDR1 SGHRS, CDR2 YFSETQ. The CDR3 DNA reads TGCGCCAGCAGCTTGGAGGACCTCGGGGGAAAAGCTTTCTTT. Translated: CASSLEDLGGKAFF.

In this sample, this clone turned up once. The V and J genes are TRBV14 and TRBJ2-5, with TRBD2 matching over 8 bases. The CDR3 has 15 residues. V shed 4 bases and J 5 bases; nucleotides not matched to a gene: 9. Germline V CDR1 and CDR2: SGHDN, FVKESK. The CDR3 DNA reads TGTGCCAGCAGCCCGATAGCGGGATCTGTGGAGACCCAGTACTTC. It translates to CASSPIAGSVETQYF.

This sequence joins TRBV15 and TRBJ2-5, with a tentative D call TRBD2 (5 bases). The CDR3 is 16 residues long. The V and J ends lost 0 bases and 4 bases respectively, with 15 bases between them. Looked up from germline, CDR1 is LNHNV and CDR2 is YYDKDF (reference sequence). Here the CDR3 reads CATSRDRGSSRETQYF. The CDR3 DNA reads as TGTGCCACCAGCAGAGATCGCGGGTCGTCGCGAGAGACCCAGTACTTC.

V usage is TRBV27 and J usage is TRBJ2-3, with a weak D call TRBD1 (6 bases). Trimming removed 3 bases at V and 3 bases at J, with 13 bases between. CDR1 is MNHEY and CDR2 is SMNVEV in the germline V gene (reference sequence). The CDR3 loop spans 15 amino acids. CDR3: CASSFGWTATDTQYF. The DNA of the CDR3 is TGTGCCAGCAGTTTCGGGTGGACAGCTACAGATACGCAGTATTTT.

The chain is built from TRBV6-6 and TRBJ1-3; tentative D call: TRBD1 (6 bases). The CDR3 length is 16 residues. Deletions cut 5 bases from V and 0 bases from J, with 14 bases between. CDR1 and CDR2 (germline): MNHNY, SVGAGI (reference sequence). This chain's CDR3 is CASSRLQGRSGNTIYF. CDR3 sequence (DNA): TGTGCCAGCAGTCGACTACAGGGCCGCTCTGGAAACACCATATATTTT.

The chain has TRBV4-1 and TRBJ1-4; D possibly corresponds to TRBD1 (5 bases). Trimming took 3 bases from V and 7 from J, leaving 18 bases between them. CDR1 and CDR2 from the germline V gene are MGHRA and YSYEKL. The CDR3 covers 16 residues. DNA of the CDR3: TGCGCCAGCAGCCAGAGTCACGCACAGGCGAGTGAAAAACTGTTTTTT. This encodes CASSQSHAQASEKLFF.

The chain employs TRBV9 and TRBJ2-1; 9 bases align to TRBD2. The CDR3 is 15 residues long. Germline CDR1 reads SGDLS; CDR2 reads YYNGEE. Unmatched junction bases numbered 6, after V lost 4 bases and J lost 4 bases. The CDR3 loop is CASSLRLAAYNEQFF. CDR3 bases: TGTGCCAGCAGCCTTCGACTAGCGGCTTACAATGAGCAGTTCTTC. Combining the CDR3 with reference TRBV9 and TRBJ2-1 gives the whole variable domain DSGVTQTPKHLITATGQRVTLRCSPRSGDLSVYWYQQSLDQGLQFLIQYYNGEERAKGNILERFSAQQFPDLHSELNLSSLELGDSALYFCASSLRLAAYNEQFFGPGTRLTVL.

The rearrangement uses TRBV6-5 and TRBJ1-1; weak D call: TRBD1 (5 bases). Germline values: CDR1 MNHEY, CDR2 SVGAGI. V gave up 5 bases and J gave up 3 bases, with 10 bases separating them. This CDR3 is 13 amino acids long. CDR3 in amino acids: CASSVQGDTEAFF. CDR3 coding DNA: TGTGCCAGCAGTGTCCAGGGTGACACTGAAGCTTTCTTT.

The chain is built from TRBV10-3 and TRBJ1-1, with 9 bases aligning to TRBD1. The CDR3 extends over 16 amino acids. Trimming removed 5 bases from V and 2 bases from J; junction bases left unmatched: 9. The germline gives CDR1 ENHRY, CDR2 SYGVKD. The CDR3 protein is CAISSSDRGENTEAFF. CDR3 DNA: TGTGCCATCAGTTCCTCGGACAGGGGAGAAAACACTGAAGCTTTCTTT.

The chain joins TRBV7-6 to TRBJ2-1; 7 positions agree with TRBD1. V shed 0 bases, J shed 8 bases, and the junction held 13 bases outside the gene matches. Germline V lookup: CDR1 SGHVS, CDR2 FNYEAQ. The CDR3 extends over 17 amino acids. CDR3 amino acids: CASSLASEGQLSDEQFF. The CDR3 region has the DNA TGTGCCAGCAGCTTAGCCTCCGAGGGACAGCTAAGCGATGAGCAGTTCTTC.

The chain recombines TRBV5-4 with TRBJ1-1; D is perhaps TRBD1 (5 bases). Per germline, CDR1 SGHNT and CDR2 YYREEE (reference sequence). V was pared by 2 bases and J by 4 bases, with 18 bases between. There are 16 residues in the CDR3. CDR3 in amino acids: CASSFGGNGGLTEAFF. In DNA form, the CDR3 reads TGTGCCAGCAGCTTTGGGGGTAACGGGGGTCTCACTGAAGCTTTCTTT.

CDR3 sequence reads: CASSSSRVSSGNTIYF. The CDR3 bases are TGTGCCAGCAGTTCGTCCAGGGTTAGCTCTGGAAACACCATATATTTT. V gene TRBV27 combines with J gene TRBJ1-3, with D possibly TRBD1 on 5 matching bases. The CDR3 is made up of 16 amino acids. Trimming took off 4 bases at V and 0 bases at J, with 13 bases between the two ends. CDR1 and CDR2 (germline): MNHEY, SMNVEV (reference sequence).

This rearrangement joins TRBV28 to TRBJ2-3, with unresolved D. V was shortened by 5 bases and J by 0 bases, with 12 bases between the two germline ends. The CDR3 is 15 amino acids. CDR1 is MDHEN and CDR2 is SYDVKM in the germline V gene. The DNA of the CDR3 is TGTGCCAGCAGTGCCCTCAGATCTAGCACAGATACGCAGTATTTT. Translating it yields CASSALRSSTDTQYF.

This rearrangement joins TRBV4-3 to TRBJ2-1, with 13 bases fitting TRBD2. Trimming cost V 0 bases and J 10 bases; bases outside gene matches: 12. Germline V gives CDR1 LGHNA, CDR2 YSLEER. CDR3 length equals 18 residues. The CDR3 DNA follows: TGCGCCAGCAGCCAAGAGGTCGTAGGACTAGCGGGAGCCAAGGAGCAGTTCTTC. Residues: CASSQEVVGLAGAKEQFF.

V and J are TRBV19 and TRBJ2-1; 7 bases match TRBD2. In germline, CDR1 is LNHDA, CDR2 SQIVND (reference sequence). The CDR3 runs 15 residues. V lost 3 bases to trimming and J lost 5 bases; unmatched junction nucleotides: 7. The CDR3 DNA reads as TGTGCCAGTAGTATTGCTAGCGGAAACAACAATGAGCAGTTCTTC. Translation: CASSIASGNNNEQFF.

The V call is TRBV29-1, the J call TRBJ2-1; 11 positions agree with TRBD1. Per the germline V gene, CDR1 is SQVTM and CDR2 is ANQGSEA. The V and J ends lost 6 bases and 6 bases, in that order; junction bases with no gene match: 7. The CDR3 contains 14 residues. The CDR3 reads CSVDAGTGGNEQFF. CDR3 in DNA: TGCAGCGTGGATGCCGGGACAGGGGGCAATGAGCAGTTCTTC.

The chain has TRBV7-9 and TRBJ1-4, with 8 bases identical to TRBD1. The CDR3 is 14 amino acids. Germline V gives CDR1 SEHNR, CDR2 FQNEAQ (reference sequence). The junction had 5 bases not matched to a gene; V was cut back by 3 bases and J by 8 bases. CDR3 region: CASSFSGGGEKLFF. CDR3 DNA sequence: TGTGCCAGCAGCTTCTCAGGGGGCGGAGAAAAACTGTTTTTT.

The CDR3 nucleotides are TGTGCCAGCAGCATTGATGGGACTAGCGACCACTACGAGCAGTACTTC. The encoded protein is CASSIDGTSDHYEQYF. The chain employs TRBV7-3 and TRBJ2-7, with 10 nucleotides matching TRBD2. Germline CDR1 is SGHTA and CDR2 is FQGTGA. J lost 3 bases, V lost 5 bases, and 10 bases had no gene match. The CDR3 consists of 16 residues.

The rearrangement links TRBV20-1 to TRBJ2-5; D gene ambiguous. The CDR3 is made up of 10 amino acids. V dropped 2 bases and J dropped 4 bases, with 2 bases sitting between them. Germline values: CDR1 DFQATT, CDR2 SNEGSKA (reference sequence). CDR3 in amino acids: CSARLETQYF. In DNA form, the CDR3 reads TGCAGTGCTAGACTAGAGACCCAGTACTTC.

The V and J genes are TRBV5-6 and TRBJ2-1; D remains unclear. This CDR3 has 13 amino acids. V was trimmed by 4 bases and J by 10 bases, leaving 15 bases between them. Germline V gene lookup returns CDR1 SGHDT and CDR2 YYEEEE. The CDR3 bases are TGTGCCAGCAGCGTGAGCCCTCTGGAGGAGCAGTTCTTC. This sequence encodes CASSVSPLEEQFF.

The CDR3 nucleotides read TGTGCCACAAGACCTAGCGGGAGGGCCGCAGATACGCAGTATTTT. Amino acid sequence: CATRPSGRAADTQYF. The gene calls are TRBV28 and TRBJ2-3; 12 nucleotides match TRBD2. V was pared by 10 bases and J by 4 bases, with 9 bases of the junction left unmatched. The germline CDR1 and CDR2 sequences are MDHEN and SYDVKM. The CDR3 loop spans 15 amino acids.

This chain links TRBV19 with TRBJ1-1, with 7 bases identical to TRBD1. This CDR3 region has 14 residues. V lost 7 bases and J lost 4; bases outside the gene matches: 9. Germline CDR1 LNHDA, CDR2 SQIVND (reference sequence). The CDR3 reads CASIPQGTSTEAFF. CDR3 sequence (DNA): TGTGCCAGTATCCCACAGGGGACTTCCACTGAAGCTTTCTTT.

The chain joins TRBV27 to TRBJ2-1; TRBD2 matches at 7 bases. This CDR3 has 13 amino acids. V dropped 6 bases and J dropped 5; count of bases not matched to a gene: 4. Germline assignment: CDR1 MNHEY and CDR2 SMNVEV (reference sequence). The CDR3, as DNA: TGTGCCAGCAGGGTCCGGGGGGACAATGAGCAGTTCTTC. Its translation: CASRVRGDNEQFF.

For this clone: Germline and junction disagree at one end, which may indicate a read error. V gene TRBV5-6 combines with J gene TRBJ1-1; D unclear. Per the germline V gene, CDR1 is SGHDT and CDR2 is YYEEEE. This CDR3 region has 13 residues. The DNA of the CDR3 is TGTGCCAGCAGCTTGGTACAGAACACTGAAGTTTTCTTT. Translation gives CASSLVQNTEVFF.

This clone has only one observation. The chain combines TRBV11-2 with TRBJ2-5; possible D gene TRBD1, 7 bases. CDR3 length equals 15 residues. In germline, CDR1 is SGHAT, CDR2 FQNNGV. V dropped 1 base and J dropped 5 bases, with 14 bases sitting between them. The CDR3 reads CASSLGETGRETQYF. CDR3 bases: TGTGCCAGCAGCTTAGGAGAGACAGGGAGGGAGACCCAGTACTTC.

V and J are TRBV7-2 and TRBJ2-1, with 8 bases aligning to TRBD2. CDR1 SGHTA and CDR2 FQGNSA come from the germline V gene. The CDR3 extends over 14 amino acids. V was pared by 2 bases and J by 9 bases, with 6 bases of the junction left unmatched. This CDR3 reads CASSLRSGSPEQFF. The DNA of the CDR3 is TGTGCCAGCAGCTTACGGAGCGGGAGTCCTGAGCAGTTCTTC.

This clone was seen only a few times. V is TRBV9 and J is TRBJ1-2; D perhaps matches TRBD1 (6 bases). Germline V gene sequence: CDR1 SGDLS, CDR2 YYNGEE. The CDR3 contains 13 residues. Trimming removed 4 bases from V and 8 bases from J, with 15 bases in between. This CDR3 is CASSTGQTRGYTF. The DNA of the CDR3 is TGTGCCAGCAGCACCGGACAGACACGCGGCTACACCTTC.

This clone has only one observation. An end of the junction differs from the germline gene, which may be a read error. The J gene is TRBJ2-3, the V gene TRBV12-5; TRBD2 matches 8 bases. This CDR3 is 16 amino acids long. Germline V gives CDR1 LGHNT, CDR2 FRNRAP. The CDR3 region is CASGLAGGKRTDTQYF. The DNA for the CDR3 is TGTGCTAGTGGGTTGGCGGGGGGAAAACGCACAGATACGCAGTATTTT.